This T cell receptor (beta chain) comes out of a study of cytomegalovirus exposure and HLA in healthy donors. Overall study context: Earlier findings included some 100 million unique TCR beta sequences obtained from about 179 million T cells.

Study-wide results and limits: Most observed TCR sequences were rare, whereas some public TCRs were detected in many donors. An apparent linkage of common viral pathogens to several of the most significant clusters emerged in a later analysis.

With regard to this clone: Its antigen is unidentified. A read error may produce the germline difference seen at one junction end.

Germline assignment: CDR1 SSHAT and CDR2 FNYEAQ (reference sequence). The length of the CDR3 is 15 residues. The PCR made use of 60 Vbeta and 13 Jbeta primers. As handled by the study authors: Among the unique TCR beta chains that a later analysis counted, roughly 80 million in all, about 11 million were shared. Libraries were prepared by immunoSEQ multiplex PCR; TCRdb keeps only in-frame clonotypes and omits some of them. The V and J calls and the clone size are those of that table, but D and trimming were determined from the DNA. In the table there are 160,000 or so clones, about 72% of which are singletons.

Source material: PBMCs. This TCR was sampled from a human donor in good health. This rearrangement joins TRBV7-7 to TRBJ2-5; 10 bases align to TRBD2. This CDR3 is CASSLGTSVEETQYF. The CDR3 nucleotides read TGTGCTAGCAGCTTAGGGACTAGCGTAGAGGAGACCCAGTACTTC.